Reported below is one T cell receptor (beta chain). Its antigen is unidentified. The source of the sample is a study of radiation and T cells in renal cell carcinoma. Assay used: immunoSEQ multiplex PCR; TCRdb lists only in-frame clones, some missing. The profile shows about 24,000 clones, about three fifths of them singletons. Study conclusions and caveats: Top 100 clonotypes averaged around 50% in irradiated versus approximately 45% in nephrectomy-only tumors. Irradiated tumors held more dominant CDR3 motifs than control tumors.

As for treatment: treatment-naive control, cytoreductive nephrectomy. Clear cell pathology was present in this patient's renal cell carcinoma. Control tumors came from a few females and 11 to 12 males, aged about 40 to 90. Germline V gene data show CDR1 as SGHDT and CDR2 as YYEEEE. V was clipped by 2 bases and J by 2 bases; unmatched bases: 10. The CDR3 runs to 16 residues. This specimen consisted of tumor tissue, obtained from a patient whose treatment was nephrectomy without radiotherapy. This sequence was found in a man aged 35 to 55 with renal cell carcinoma. This chain uses TRBV5-6 with TRBJ2-7, with TRBD2 identical over 7 bases. This chain's CDR3 is CASSFGRGDQTYEQYV. The CDR3 bases are TGTGCCAGCAGCTTCGGACGGGGGGACCAGACCTACGAGCAGTACGTC.